Listed below are T cell receptor beta chains from one sample, sequenced in a study of response to subunit inactivated influenza vaccine. One entry per CDR3 protein, called by TCRdb with MiXCR from the RT-PCR reads. Of roughly 150,000 distinct CDR3 sequences detected, approximately 11% appear once; the ten largest clones hold around 11%. This specimen was non-naive T cells sorted from PBMCs, taken about 40 days after vaccination. These receptors all come from a man aged 45-65 years who received an inactivated influenza vaccine. CDR3s include the opening cysteine and the closing phenylalanine or tryptophan. The D gene is left open where the match is weak. The size of a clone is reported for some rows only, either as once, few or many, or as a class for expanded clones.

>many|TRBJ2-7|-|TRBV5-1
TGCGCCAGCAGCTACGCCACAGGGAACTACGAGCAGTACTTC
CASSYATGNYEQYF
>-|TRBJ1-2|-|TRBV27
TGTGCCAGCAGTTTATCGGGAGCTAACTATGGCTACACCTTC
CASSLSGANYGYTF
>few|TRBJ1-3|-|TRBV20-1
TGCAGTGCTAGTTTTGCCGGGTCTGGAAACACCATATATTTT
CSASFAGSGNTIYF
>few|TRBJ1-2|-|TRBV6-2/TRBV6-3
TGTGCCAGCAGTCTGGGTGGAGGGTTCACAAAGATCGGCTACACCTTC
CASSLGGGFTKIGYTF
>few|TRBJ1-1|-|TRBV5-5
TGTGCCAGCAGCTTTCCGGGCAGGAACACTGAAGCTTTCTTT
CASSFPGRNTEAFF
>few|TRBJ2-1|TRBD2|TRBV5-1
TGCGCCAGCAGCAAACTAGCGGGAGAGATTCTGGTTGAGCAGTTCTTC
CASSKLAGEILVEQFF
>many|TRBJ2-2|-|TRBV3-1
TGTGCCAGCAGCCCCGGGGGGCGTCGGACCGGGGAGCTGTTTTTT
CASSPGGRRTGELFF
>few|TRBJ2-7|TRBD2|TRBV6-2/TRBV6-3
TGTGCCATTAAAAGGGCTAGCGGGAGCTACGAGCAGTACTTC
CAIKRASGSYEQYF
>-|TRBJ2-2|-|TRBV6-2/TRBV6-3
TGTGCCAGCAGTCTCAGGGTCACCGGGGAGCTGTTTTTT
CASSLRVTGELFF
>-|TRBJ2-7|TRBD2|TRBV5-1
TGCGCCAGCAGCTTGGTCCCGGGACTAGCGGAACCTACCTACGAGCAGTACTTC
CASSLVPGLAEPTYEQYF
>few|TRBJ2-1|-|TRBV7-3
TGTGCCAGCAGCCCACTCCAGGGGAATGGTGAGCAGTTCTTC
CASSPLQGNGEQFF
>few|TRBJ1-1|TRBD1|TRBV7-8
TGTGCCAGCGGACAGGGGGCGGACACTGAAGCTTTCTTT
CASGQGADTEAFF
>few|TRBJ2-5|-|TRBV5-6
TGTGCCAGCAGCTTGGGGCACCTCCAAGAGACCCAGTACTTC
CASSLGHLQETQYF
>few|TRBJ1-2|TRBD1|TRBV30
TGTGCCCGAGAACAGGGGTTAGGCTATGGCTACACCTTC
CAREQGLGYGYTF
>-|TRBJ2-7|TRBD2|TRBV28
TGTGCCAGCGCCGGGGGGTTGGTGTCGAACGAGCAGTACTTC
CASAGGLVSNEQYF
>many|TRBJ2-1|TRBD2|TRBV27
TGTGCCAGCAGTTTACGACTAGCGGGGGGCCCAGAGCAGTTCTTC
CASSLRLAGGPEQFF
>-|TRBJ2-2|TRBD1|TRBV20-1
TGCAGTGCTTGGGGGCAGGGGGCAAGGGAGCTGTTTTTT
CSAWGQGARELFF
>few|TRBJ1-2|TRBD1|TRBV3-1
TGTGCCACCACAACAGGGGGTAGAAGCTATGGCTACACCTTC
CATTTGGRSYGYTF
>few|TRBJ1-5|-|TRBV7-2
TGTGCCAGCAGCTTAGATCCCGTTCAGCCCCAGCATTTT
CASSLDPVQPQHF
>few|TRBJ1-2|-|TRBV25-1
TGTGCCAGCAGTCCCCAAACCTCTTCGTATGGCTACACCTTC
CASSPQTSSYGYTF
>-|TRBJ2-1|TRBD2|TRBV20-1
TGCAGTGCTCCCCTAGTTGTCGGGAGGGGGAATGAGCAGTTCTTC
CSAPLVVGRGNEQFF
>-|TRBJ1-2|-|TRBV6-2/TRBV6-3
TGTGCCAGCAGTCAGGACGGAATCTATGGCTACACCTTC
CASSQDGIYGYTF
>many|TRBJ2-3|-|TRBV6-5
TGTGCCAGCAGTTCCCTCCCACGGCCTTTTAGCACAGATACGCAGTATTTT
CASSSLPRPFSTDTQYF
>few|TRBJ1-1|-|TRBV9
TGTGCCAGCAGCGTACGCCCAAGTAACACTGAAGCTTTCTTT
CASSVRPSNTEAFF
>many|TRBJ1-2|TRBD1|TRBV5-8
TGTGCCAGCAGCTTGGTCCGGACAGGTGACTATGGCTACACCTTC
CASSLVRTGDYGYTF
>-|TRBJ1-6|-|TRBV18
TGTGCCAGCTCACCAGGGGGTTCTTCACCCCTCCACTTT
CASSPGGSSPLHF
>-|TRBJ1-1|-|TRBV6-1
TGTGCCAGCAGTGAATTTTTGGGGTTGAACACTGAAGCTTTCTTT
CASSEFLGLNTEAFF
>many|TRBJ1-4|-|TRBV7-2
TGTGCCAGCAGTGGTGGGCAGTTTAATGAAAAACTGTTTTTT
CASSGGQFNEKLFF
>-|TRBJ2-1|TRBD2|TRBV2
TGTGCCAGCAGTCGAGCCGGGAGGGGGTACAATGAGCAGTTCTTC
CASSRAGRGYNEQFF
>few|TRBJ1-5|-|TRBV6-1
TGTGCCAGCAGTGGACGGGGAAGCAATCAGCCCCAGCATTTT
CASSGRGSNQPQHF
>many|TRBJ2-7|TRBD1|TRBV10-3
TGTGCCATCAGCTGGGGACAGGGTAACGAGCAGTACTTC
CAISWGQGNEQYF
>-|TRBJ2-7|TRBD1|TRBV20-1
TGCAGTGCTACCCGACAGGGCCCCTACGAGCAGTACTTC
CSATRQGPYEQYF
>few|TRBJ2-7|TRBD2|TRBV5-4
TGTGCCAGCAGCGCTGGACTAGCGGGAGGCGGCTCCTACGAGCAGTACTTC
CASSAGLAGGGSYEQYF
>few|TRBJ1-3|-|TRBV5-8
TGTGCCAGCAGCTTGCATGGAAACACCATATATTTT
CASSLHGNTIYF
>-|TRBJ1-5|-|TRBV19
TGTGCCAGTCAACGCCGTGGGTTGTATCAGCCCCAGCATTTT
CASQRRGLYQPQHF
>-|TRBJ2-7|-|TRBV6-2/TRBV6-3
TGTGCCAGCAGTTACTCGGGCAGACCCTACGAGCAGTACTTC
CASSYSGRPYEQYF
>many|TRBJ2-3|-|TRBV2
TGTGCCAGCAGTGAGGGGCAGAGGTGGGATACGCAGTATTTT
CASSEGQRWDTQYF
>many|TRBJ1-2|TRBD1|TRBV6-1
TGTGCCAGCAACACCGGGACAGGGAACTATGGCTACACCTTC
CASNTGTGNYGYTF
>-|TRBJ2-2|TRBD1|TRBV10-2
TGCGCCAGCAGTGAGAGAGGGGGCAGCGGGGAGCTGTTTTTT
CASSERGGSGELFF
>few|TRBJ1-1|-|TRBV6-5
TGTGCCGCGTTTACTGGGGTTGGCGCTGAAGCTTTCTTT
CAAFTGVGAEAFF